What follows are 9 T cell receptor beta chains derived from one specimen sequenced in a study of cytomegalovirus exposure and HLA in healthy donors listed by TCRdb under 2017. Library prep was done by the immunoSEQ multiplex PCR assay. The multiplex PCR relied on a mix of 60 forward primers for TCR Vbeta segments and 13 reverse primers for TCR Jbeta segments. Not all clones reach the TCRdb copy of this immuneACCESS table, which keeps in-frame sequences only. Checked studies attribute under half of the gap to unresolved V genes and leave the rest unexplained. Recorded for this sample are fewer than 200,000 clones; about 83% of them occurred a single time. Clones ranked in the top ten supply 0.7% to 1% of the sample. The specimen was PBMCs. The source is a woman aged 25 to 39 in good health and CMV-seronegative.

V gene TRBV5-6 combines with J gene TRBJ2-3, with D perhaps matching TRBD1 (6 bases). CDR3 length equals 15 residues. Trimming stripped 1 base from V and 4 bases from J, with 13 bases between. In germline, CDR1 is SGHDT, CDR2 YYEEEE. CDR3 sequence reads: CASSLSGRGADTQYF. The CDR3 DNA is TGTGCCAGCAGCTTGTCGGGCAGGGGCGCAGATACGCAGTATTTT.

This clone was found once. The V gene is TRBV7-3, the J gene TRBJ2-2; no clear D. Trimming removed 2 bases from V and 2 bases from J, with 15 bases in between. CDR1 and CDR2 from the germline V gene are SGHTA and FQGTGA. The CDR3 loop spans 17 amino acids. CDR3 sequence: CASSLVVNPVNTGELFF. CDR3 coding DNA: TGTGCCAGCAGCTTAGTGGTTAACCCGGTTAACACCGGGGAGCTGTTTTTT.

V gene TRBV4-3 combines with J gene TRBJ2-1; TRBD1 matches at 7 bases. Germline loops: CDR1 LGHNA, CDR2 YSLEER. Losses at the gene ends were 0 bases for V and 8 bases for J; bases not matched to a gene: 4. CDR3 size: 14 residues. CDR3 coding DNA: TGCGCCAGCAGCCAAGAACCCAGGGGGTATGAGCAGTTCTTC. Residues: CASSQEPRGYEQFF.

This chain links TRBV7-6 with TRBJ2-5; 10 bases match TRBD1. V shed 4 bases, J shed 5 bases, and the junction held 1 base outside the gene matches. CDR1 is SGHVS and CDR2 is FNYEAQ in the germline V gene. This CDR3 has 13 amino acids. CDR3 in DNA: TGTGCCAGCAGCTGGGACAGGGGTGAGACCCAGTACTTC. Translation: CASSWDRGETQYF.

The V call is TRBV5-4, the J call TRBJ2-2; a possible D gene is TRBD1 (6 bases). The CDR3 spans 15 residues. V lost 4 bases and J lost 1, with 11 bases in between. Germline V gives CDR1 SGHNT, CDR2 YYREEE (reference sequence). The DNA for the CDR3 is TGTGCCAGCAGCCGACAGGTGGGGAACACCGGGGAGCTGTTTTTT. This codes for CASSRQVGNTGELFF.

Here the CDR3 DNA reads TGCGCCAGCAGTGAGCGGGGGGCCTACAATGAGCAGTTCTTC. This translates into CASSERGAYNEQFF. The rearrangement uses TRBV10-2 and TRBJ2-1; TRBD2 agrees at 7 bases. Germline V CDR1 and CDR2: WSHSY, SAAADI. CDR3 length: 14 amino acids. V gave up 2 bases and J gave up 2 bases; unmatched junction bases: 0.

This rearrangement joins TRBV10-1 to TRBJ2-3, with TRBD1 identical over 7 bases. The J segment lost 1 base and the V segment lost 5 bases, leaving 6 bases of the junction unmatched. CDR1 WNHNN and CDR2 SYGVQD come from the germline V gene (reference sequence). This CDR3 comprises 15 residues. CDR3 sequence reads: CASSSTGAGTDTQYF. As DNA, the CDR3 is TGCGCCAGCAGTTCCACAGGGGCCGGCACAGATACGCAGTATTTT.

V and J are TRBV5-1 and TRBJ2-6, with no clear D. Germline CDR1 and CDR2: SGHRS and YFSETQ. V was trimmed by 5 bases and J by 0 bases, leaving 12 bases between them. The CDR3 runs to 16 residues. The CDR3 region is CASRRYEGSGANVLTF. CDR3 sequence (DNA): TGCGCCAGCAGGCGGTATGAAGGCTCTGGGGCCAACGTCCTGACTTTC. Full variable domain (remainder filled in from reference TRBV5-1 and TRBJ2-6): KAGVTQTPRYLIKTRGQQVTLSCSPISGHRSVSWYQQTPGQGLQFLFEYFSETQRNKGNFPGRFSGRQFSNSRSEMNVSTLELGDSALYLCASRRYEGSGANVLTFGAGSRLTVL.

This clone was picked up a small number of times. The J gene is TRBJ1-1, the V gene TRBV6-5; TRBD1 aligns across 10 bases. The germline CDR1 and CDR2 sequences are MNHEY and SVGAGI. CDR3 length: 15 residues. V lost 4 bases and J lost 1; bases outside the gene matches: 3. CDR3 protein: CASSWTGGPNTEAFF. The CDR3 DNA reads TGTGCCAGCAGTTGGACAGGGGGACCGAACACTGAAGCTTTCTTT.